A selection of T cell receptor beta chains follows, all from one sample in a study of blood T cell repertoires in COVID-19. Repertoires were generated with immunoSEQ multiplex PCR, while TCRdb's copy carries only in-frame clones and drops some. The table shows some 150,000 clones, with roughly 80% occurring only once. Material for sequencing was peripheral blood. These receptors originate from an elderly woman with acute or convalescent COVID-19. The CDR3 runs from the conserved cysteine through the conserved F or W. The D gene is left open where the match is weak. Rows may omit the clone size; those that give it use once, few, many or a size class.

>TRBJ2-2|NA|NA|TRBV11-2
CASSLAGAAGELFF
TGTGCCAGCAGCTTAGCGGGTGCCGCCGGGGAGCTGTTTTTT
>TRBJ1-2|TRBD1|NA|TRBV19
CASRTGQTYYGYTF
TGTGCCAGTAGGACGGGACAGACCTACTATGGCTACACCTTC
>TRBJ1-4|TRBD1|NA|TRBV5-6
CASSSLGTATNEKLFF
TGTGCCAGCAGCTCACTCGGGACAGCAACTAATGAAAAACTGTTTTTT
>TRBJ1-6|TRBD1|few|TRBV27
CASKTGVWGNSPLHF
TGTGCCAGCAAAACAGGGGTTTGGGGCAATTCACCCCTCCACTTT
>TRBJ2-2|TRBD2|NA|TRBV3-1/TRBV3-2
CASSQEGLSANTGELFF
TGTGCCAGCAGCCAAGAGGGACTATCCGCGAACACCGGGGAGCTGTTTTTT
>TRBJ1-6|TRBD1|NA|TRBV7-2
CASSLFPGGRNSPLHF
TGTGCCAGCAGCTTGTTCCCAGGGGGCAGAAATTCACCCCTCCACTTT
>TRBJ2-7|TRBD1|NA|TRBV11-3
CASSEGQLYEQYF
TGTGCCAGCAGCGAGGGACAGCTCTACGAGCAGTACTTC
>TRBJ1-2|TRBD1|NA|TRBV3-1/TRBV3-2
CASSRTGEWLYGYTF
TGTGCCAGCAGCCGGACAGGGGAATGGCTCTATGGCTACACCTTC
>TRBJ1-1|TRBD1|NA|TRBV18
CASSLDRKGVTEAFF
TGTGCCAGCTCACTGGACAGGAAGGGAGTCACTGAAGCTTTCTTT
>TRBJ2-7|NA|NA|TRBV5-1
CASSPRAGVYEQYF
TGCGCCAGCAGCCCCAGGGCAGGGGTCTACGAGCAGTACTTC
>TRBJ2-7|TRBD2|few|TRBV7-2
CASSPWTSGRGYEQYF
TGTGCCAGCAGTCCGTGGACTAGCGGGAGGGGGTACGAGCAGTACTTC
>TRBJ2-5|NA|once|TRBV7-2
CASSLGGGQETQYF
TGTGCCAGCAGCTTAGGAGGTGGCCAAGAGACCCAGTACTTC
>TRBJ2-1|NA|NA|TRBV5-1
CASSLVGAYNEQFF
TGCGCCAGCAGCTTGGTAGGGGCGTACAATGAGCAGTTCTTC
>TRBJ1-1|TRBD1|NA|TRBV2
CASRAGQGGAEAFF
TGTGCCAGCAGGGCGGGACAGGGGGGCGCCGAAGCTTTCTTT
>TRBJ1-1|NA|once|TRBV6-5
CASSYSRLLNTEAFF
TGTGCCAGCAGTTACTCGAGGCTACTAAACACTGAAGCTTTCTTT
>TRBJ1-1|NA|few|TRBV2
CASKGEMNTEAFF
TGTGCCAGCAAAGGAGAAATGAACACTGAAGCTTTCTTT
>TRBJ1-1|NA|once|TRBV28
CASHVTGSRAFF
TGTGCCAGCCATGTGACAGGTTCGCGGGCTTTCTTT
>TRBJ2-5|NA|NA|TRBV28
CASSPRGIQETQYF
TGTGCCAGCAGTCCCAGGGGAATTCAAGAGACCCAGTACTTC
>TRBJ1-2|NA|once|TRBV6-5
CASSYDMAVGYTF
TGTGCCAGCAGTTACGATATGGCAGTGGGCTACACCTTC
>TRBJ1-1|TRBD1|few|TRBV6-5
CASSSRDRVGAEAFF
TGTGCCAGCAGTTCCCGGGACAGGGTAGGAGCTGAAGCTTTCTTT
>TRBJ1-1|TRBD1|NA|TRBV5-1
CASSLSPGQLNTEAFF
TGCGCCAGCAGCTTGAGTCCGGGACAGCTGAACACTGAAGCTTTCTTT
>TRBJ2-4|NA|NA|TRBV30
CAWSRGSFSELNIQYF
TGTGCCTGGAGTAGGGGGAGCTTCTCGGAACTAAACATTCAGTACTTC
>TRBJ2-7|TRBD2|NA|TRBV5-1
CASKRGHEQYF
TGCGCCAGCAAGCGGGGTCACGAGCAGTACTTC
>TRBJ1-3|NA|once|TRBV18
CASSPPGREGGNTIYF
TGTGCCAGCTCACCACCGGGCAGGGAGGGCGGAAACACCATATATTTT
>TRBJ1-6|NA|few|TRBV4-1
CASSLTGTRFYNSPLHF
TGCGCCAGCAGCCTGACCGGGACACGTTTCTATAATTCACCCCTCCACTTT
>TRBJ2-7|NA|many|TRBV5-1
CASSWGGTAYEQYF
TGCGCCAGCAGCTGGGGGGGCACCGCCTACGAGCAGTACTTC
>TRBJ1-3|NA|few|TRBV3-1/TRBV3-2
CASSQAPQGGSGNTIYF
TGTGCCAGCAGCCAAGCTCCCCAAGGGGGCTCTGGAAACACCATATATTTT
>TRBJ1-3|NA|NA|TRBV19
CATRQTFSGNTIYF
TGTGCCACGAGACAGACTTTCTCTGGAAACACCATATATTTT
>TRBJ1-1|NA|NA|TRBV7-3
CASSRSMNTEAFF
TGTGCCAGCAGTCGGAGTATGAACACTGAAGCTTTCTTT
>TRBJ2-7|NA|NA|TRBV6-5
CASSYQSGSYEQYF
TGTGCCAGCAGTTACCAAAGCGGCTCCTACGAGCAGTACTTC
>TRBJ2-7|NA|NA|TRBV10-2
CASSAQGPYEQYF
TGCGCCAGCTCAGCCCAGGGGCCCTACGAGCAGTACTTC
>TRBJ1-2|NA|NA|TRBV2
CASTPEGNYGYTF
TGTGCCAGCACCCCGGAGGGAAACTATGGCTACACCTTC
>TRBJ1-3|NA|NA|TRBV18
CASSLQGTGNTIYF
TGTGCCAGCTCACTCCAGGGTACTGGAAACACCATATATTTT
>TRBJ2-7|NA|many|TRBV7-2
CASSSQHPYEQYF
TGTGCCAGCAGCTCCCAACATCCCTACGAGCAGTACTTC
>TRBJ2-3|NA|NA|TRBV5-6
CASSTDRVSTDTQYF
TGTGCCAGCAGCACTGACAGAGTTTCCACAGATACGCAGTATTTT
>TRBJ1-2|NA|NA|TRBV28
CASSLNSLWTNYGYTF
TGTGCCAGCAGTTTAAACAGCCTCTGGACTAACTATGGCTACACCTTC
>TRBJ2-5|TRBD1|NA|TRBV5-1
CASSVGTGVGETQYF
TGCGCCAGCAGCGTCGGGACAGGGGTTGGGGAGACCCAGTACTTC